This entry lists 8 T cell receptor beta chains sequenced from one sample in a study of somatic mutations in T cells in chronic GVHD. Only in-frame clones appear in the TCRdb table, and some are missing; sequencing was by immunoSEQ multiplex PCR. Of fewer than 2,000 clones detected, 63% appear once; the ten largest clones hold approximately 59%. The material sequenced was CD8+ T cells from blood. Receptor source: a male patient between 50 and 60 years old with chronic graft-versus-host disease. T cells may partly derive from the graft donor.

The genes are TRBV5-1 and TRBJ2-1; D gene uncertain. The CDR3 spans 13 residues. Germline V gene lookup returns CDR1 SGHRS and CDR2 YFSETQ. Trimming left V 1 base short and J 6 bases short, with 8 bases between. CDR3: CASSLKQLNEQFF. CDR3 coding DNA: TGCGCCAGCAGCTTGAAACAGCTCAATGAGCAGTTCTTC. The full variable domain, in which reference TRBV5-1 and TRBJ2-1 provide the parts outside the CDR3, is KAGVTQTPRYLIKTRGQQVTLSCSPISGHRSVSWYQQTPGQGLQFLFEYFSETQRNKGNFPGRFSGRQFSNSRSEMNVSTLELGDSALYLCASSLKQLNEQFFGPGTRLTVL.

V gene TRBV19 combines with J gene TRBJ2-7; possibly TRBD2 for D (5 bases). The CDR3 runs to 12 residues. Trimming stripped 3 bases from V and 2 bases from J, with 5 bases between. The germline CDR1 and CDR2 sequences are LNHDA and SQIVND (reference sequence). The CDR3 sequence: CASSIGTYEQYF. Here the CDR3 DNA reads TGTGCCAGTAGTATCGGGACCTACGAGCAGTACTTC. The full variable domain, with the rest looked up from reference TRBV19 and TRBJ2-7, is DGGITQSPKYLFRKEGQNVTLSCEQNLNHDAMYWYRQDPGQGLRLIYYSQIVNDFQKGDIAEGYSVSREKKESFPLTVTSAQKNPTAFYLCASSIGTYEQYFGPGTRLTVT.

The rearrangement uses TRBV11-3 and TRBJ1-1; TRBD1 aligns across 9 bases. The germline gives CDR1 SGHNT, CDR2 YENEEA. V lost 2 bases, J lost 3 bases, and 1 base stayed unmatched. The CDR3 runs to 14 residues. The DNA for the CDR3 is TGTGCCAGCAGCTTAAGACAGGGGGACACTGAAGCTTTCTTT. Translated: CASSLRQGDTEAFF.

The chain recombines TRBV5-6 with TRBJ2-3; TRBD2 matches 11 bases. Germline lookup yields CDR1 SGHDT and CDR2 YYEEEE. The V gene end was trimmed by 3 bases and the J gene end by 2 bases; junction bases not matched to a gene: 5. This CDR3 has 16 amino acids. The chain's CDR3 is CASSWRLAGTTDTQYF. The CDR3 nucleotides are TGTGCCAGCAGCTGGAGACTAGCGGGAACCACAGATACGCAGTATTTT.

The V and J genes are TRBV5-6 and TRBJ2-5; possible D gene TRBD1, 5 bases. The end of the DNA fits TRBJ2-7 better, so the J call may be wrong. Germline CDR1 is SGHDT and CDR2 is YYEEEE. This CDR3 contains 15 residues. The CDR3 region has the DNA TGTGCCAGCAGCTTGGGTTTAGGGGCCACCTACGAGCAGTACTTC. It translates to CASSLGLGATYEQYF.

This clone was recorded a few times. The chain is built from TRBV7-9 and TRBJ1-2; D perhaps matches TRBD1 (6 bases). V was trimmed by 5 bases and J by 2 bases, leaving 15 bases between them. Germline V gives CDR1 SEHNR, CDR2 FQNEAQ (reference sequence). CDR3 length: 15 amino acids. The CDR3 loop is CASSPGTGHNYGYTF. For the CDR3, the DNA is TGTGCCAGCAGCCCGGGAACAGGGCACAACTATGGCTACACCTTC.

The chain links TRBV4-3 to TRBJ2-1; D call uncertain. CDR1 and CDR2 from the germline V gene are LGHNA and YSLEER. Deletions cut 0 bases from V and 1 base from J, with 13 bases between. This CDR3 spans 17 amino acids. The CDR3 is CASSQEVLRASYNEQFF. The CDR3, as DNA: TGCGCCAGCAGCCAAGAGGTTCTGCGCGCTTCCTACAATGAGCAGTTCTTC.

The chain recombines TRBV9 with TRBJ2-7, with a weak D call TRBD1 (5 bases). This CDR3 is 12 amino acids long. V shed 4 bases and J shed 3 bases, with 8 bases lying between them. Germline-derived CDR1 and CDR2 are SGDLS and YYNGEE. The CDR3 region has the DNA TGTGCCAGCAGCCCAGACAGCTACGAGCAGTACTTC. This sequence encodes CASSPDSYEQYF. The full variable domain, completed using reference TRBV9 and TRBJ2-7, is DSGVTQTPKHLITATGQRVTLRCSPRSGDLSVYWYQQSLDQGLQFLIQYYNGEERAKGNILERFSAQQFPDLHSELNLSSLELGDSALYFCASSPDSYEQYFGPGTRLTVT.